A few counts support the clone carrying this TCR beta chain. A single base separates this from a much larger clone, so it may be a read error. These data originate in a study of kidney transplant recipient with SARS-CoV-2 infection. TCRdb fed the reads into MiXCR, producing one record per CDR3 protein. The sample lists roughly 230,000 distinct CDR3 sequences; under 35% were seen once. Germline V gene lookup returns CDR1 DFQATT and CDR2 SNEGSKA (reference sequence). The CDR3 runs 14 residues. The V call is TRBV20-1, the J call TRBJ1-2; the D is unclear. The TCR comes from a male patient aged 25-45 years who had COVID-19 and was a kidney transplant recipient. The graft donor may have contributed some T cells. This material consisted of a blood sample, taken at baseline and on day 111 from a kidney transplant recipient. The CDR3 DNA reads TGCAGTGCTAGGCGGCGGATTAATTTCTATGGCCACACCTTC. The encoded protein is CSARRRINFYGHTF.